This T cell receptor beta chain is drawn from a study of shared clonotypes between healthy human individuals. Overall study context: Donor composition was a couple of women and a few men, aged 18 to 49.

Assay: immunoSEQ multiplex PCR; the TCRdb copy retains only in-frame clones and omits some. The sample holds roughly 1,800,000 clones; approximately 94% are singletons and the top ten take under 1.5%. The CDR3 runs to 16 residues. V was trimmed by 5 bases and J by 8 bases, leaving 22 bases between them. Germline V gene sequence: CDR1 MNHEY, CDR2 SMNVEV (reference sequence). Note on this clone: Its antigen is not identified.

CD45RO negativity and positive selection for CCR7 defined naive CD8 cells, a population that excluded terminally differentiated effector memory CD45RA+ cells. General study results and limits: Rarefaction showed sorted-subset sequencing was incomplete despite large depth.

Sequenced input: naive CD8+ T cells sorted from blood. This clonotype was sampled from a man between 18 and 35 years old in good health. The rearrangement links TRBV27 to TRBJ2-1; D assignment may be TRBD1 or TRBD2 (5 bases each). The CDR3 region has the DNA TGTGCCAGCAGTCCCAACCCGGGACCCGCGAGGGATGAGCAGTTCTTC. It is translated as CASSPNPGPARDEQFF.